This T cell receptor beta chain was retrieved from a study of identical twins. TCRdb recomputed calls from the 5' RACE reads with MiXCR, one row per CDR3 protein. This table has 700,000 or so distinct CDR3 sequences, 21% appearing once. The sample was also linked to a second study, of T cells expressing NK-cell markers.

Sequencing was carried out using PBMCs. The receptor was derived from a woman in her late teens or twenties in good health.

The CDR3 sequence: CASSSGYRDTYEQYF. DNA of the CDR3: TGCGCCAGCAGCTCCGGTTACAGGGATACCTACGAGCAGTACTTC. The V and J genes are TRBV5-1 and TRBJ2-7; D might be TRBD1 (6 bases). With 3 bases removed from V and 2 bases from J, the gap between germline ends came to 15 bases. Germline CDR1 and CDR2: SGHRS and YFSETQ. The CDR3 consists of 15 residues.